The text below deals with one TCR beta chain. Its target is not known. This record belongs to a study of T cell repertoires in cytomegalovirus infection. At the level of the study: Recently identified HLA-C-restricted and well-studied HLA-B-restricted CMV epitopes were used. From public TCR beta signatures came an indication of both CMV infection and matching HLA type. Findings and limits, study-wide: Cumulative public TCR beta family frequency identified CMV carriers with the relevant HLA. The response measured ex vivo was dominated by TCR beta clonotypes (HLA-C-restricted and CMV-specific).

Via MiXCR, TCRdb re-called the reads, giving one row per CDR3 protein. The sample contains 570,000 or so distinct CDR3 sequences, roughly 42% of which appear only once. The CDR3 consists of 13 residues. Germline V lookup: CDR1 MNHEY, CDR2 SMNVEV (reference sequence). Deletions cut 4 bases from V and 9 bases from J, with 10 bases between. This clonotype originated in a human donor in good health (CMV status not recorded). Some clones in this sample may be carry-over from other donors' samples. The source was cultured PBMCs, collected from culture after CMV antigen stimulation. The V gene is TRBV27, the J gene TRBJ1-6; a weak D match, TRBD1 (6 bases). CDR3 protein: CASSSRGSSPLHF. CDR3 DNA sequence: TGTGCCAGCAGTTCGAGGGGGTCTTCACCCCTCCACTTT.